This T cell receptor (beta chain) was captured by sequencing in a study of shared clonotypes between healthy human individuals. Method: immunoSEQ multiplex PCR; TCRdb's copy keeps in-frame clones and lacks some. This table has 2.3 million or so clones, 85% to 95% appearing once. Trimming pared 0 bases from V and 7 bases from J, leaving 13 bases between. The CDR3 runs to 15 residues. Germline CDR1 is SGDLS and CDR2 is YYNGEE. Every one of the donors was a Caucasian adult that lived in Nashville, Tennessee. J is TRBJ2-2 and V is TRBV9, with D perhaps TRBD2 (6 bases). The specimen was naive CD4+ T cells from PBMCs. As for subset: CD45RA+ positively selected. This sequence was found in a man younger than 35 in good health. Some clones in this sample may be carry-over from other donors' samples. The CDR3 region has the DNA TGTGCCAGCAGCGTAGAGCTAGCGTTCGGCGGGGAGCTGTTTTTT. It is translated as CASSVELAFGGELFF.